The TCR beta chain described here comes from a study of T-cell reconstitution after alpha-beta-depleted transplantation in children. Regarding the study as a whole: Reported findings indicate that, about two months after transplant, alpha-beta T cells came from several hundred expanded clones, which were derived from non-depleted graft cells. By one year post-transplant, T-cell counts and diversity largely arose from T cells that were newly produced.

Unique molecular identifiers were used in preparing the TCRbeta library. TCRdb re-called the PCR reads with MiXCR, one entry per CDR3 protein. The data contain fewer than 750,000 distinct CDR3 sequences, more than 20% of them singletons. This clonotype was detected a few times. Its cognate antigen is unknown. Germline V lookup: CDR1 SGHDN, CDR2 FVKESK. The CDR3 has 16 amino acids. V was clipped by 4 bases and J by 3 bases; unmatched bases: 4. The chain links TRBV14 to TRBJ2-2; 11 bases are a match to TRBD2. The specimen comprised PBMCs, sampled before TCRalphabeta/CD19-depleted stem cell transplant. The source of this sequence is a boy under two years old with Wiskott-Aldrich syndrome, due to receive a stem cell transplant. In DNA form, the CDR3 reads TGTGCCAGCAGCCGTACTAGCGGGAGATACACCGGGGAGCTGTTTTTT. This encodes CASSRTSGRYTGELFF.